The clone carrying this T cell receptor beta chain was seen repeatedly, ten times or more. What it binds is unknown. This sample stems from a study of quantifying T cell responses using KT2 cells. Study details: TCR alpha and beta constant-region primers primed reverse transcription of RNA. Under optimum conditions, T4 ligation efficiency was estimated at more than 8%.

An oligo carrying a UMI was ligated to the cDNA 3' end. First-round PCR used about 4 cycles and beta primers RC1.1 and RC1.2 covering TRBC1 and TRBC2. TCRdb redid the calling of the UMI-ligation and nested PCR reads with MiXCR, one entry per CDR3 protein. The data show about 50,000 distinct CDR3 sequences, roughly 11% seen once. Germline CDR1 and CDR2: SGHVS and FQNEAQ. The trim removed 1 base at V and 4 bases at J, leaving 13 bases unmatched. The CDR3 is 17 residues long. Study-wide points: Detection of KT2 sequences held at the lowest tested level, about one cell per 100,000 PBMC. KT2 clone alpha and beta sequence counts scaled linearly with input KT2 cell number.

KT2, a clone with a known TCR, was spiked into unfractionated PBMC. Sequencing used PBMCs spiked with cells of the T cell clone KT2. This TCR was recovered from a human donor. The J gene is TRBJ2-7, the V gene TRBV7-8; 7 positions match TRBD2. In DNA form, the CDR3 reads TGTGCCAGCAGCTTAGAATTAGGATTAGCGGGCTTTTACGAGCAGTACTTC. It specifies CASSLELGLAGFYEQYF.